A selection of T cell receptor beta chains follows, all from one sample in a study of tumor-infiltrating lymphocytes in primary liver carcinoma. Via MiXCR, TCRdb re-called the multiplex PCR reads, giving one row per CDR3 protein. This sample has about 310,000 distinct CDR3 sequences, with roughly three fifths found just once. The specimen was peripheral blood. These TCRs come from a woman aged 25 to 39 with primary liver carcinoma and hepatitis B virus infection. CDR3s include the opening cysteine and the closing phenylalanine or tryptophan. Fields, in order: CDR3 DNA, CDR3 protein, D gene, J gene, V gene, clone size, CDR3 length. The D gene is left open where the match is weak. The size of a clone is reported for some rows only, either as once, few or many, or as a class for expanded clones.

TGTGCCAGCAGTGAAGCCCCATTCTCTAGCTCTGGGGCCAACGTCCTGACTTTC	CASSEAPFSSSGANVLTF	.	TRBJ2-6	TRBV6-1	many	18
TGTGCCAGCAGTTCGTGCGTAACTAATGAAAAACTGTTTTTT	CASSSCVTNEKLFF	.	TRBJ1-4	TRBV6-5	.	14
TGTGCCAGCAGCTTTGTTGAGCAGTTCTTC	CASSFVEQFF	.	TRBJ2-1	TRBV7-9	.	10
TGTGCCTGGAGTAGAGGCGGGGAGCTGTTTTTT	CAWSRGGELFF	.	TRBJ2-2	TRBV30	few	11
TGTGCCAGCAGCGAGGGGGGGAACGAGCAGTACTTC	CASSEGGNEQYF	.	TRBJ2-7	TRBV7-9	.	12
TGTGCCAGCAGCAGGGGAATGCTTTTCCACGAACAGTACTTC	CASSRGMLFHEQYF	.	TRBJ2-7	TRBV7-8	.	14
TGTGCCAGCAGCTTATGGGGGGCGATTCAGCCCCAGCATTTT	CASSLWGAIQPQHF	.	TRBJ1-5	TRBV7-8	few	14
TGCGCCAGCAGCCAAGACCGTGGCATTCAGCGGGATCCCGGGGAGCTGTCTTTT	CASSQDRGIQRDPGELSF	TRBD2	TRBJ2-2	TRBV4-1	.	18
TGTGTCAGCAGTTTCCTGACAGGGCCCTCCTACGAGCAGTACTTC	CVSSFLTGPSYEQYF	TRBD1	TRBJ2-7	TRBV12-3/TRBV12-4	once	15
TGTGCCATCAGTTTGCCCAATCCCCAGGGGCAAGACACCTTC	CAISLPNPQGQDTF	.	TRBJ1-2	TRBV12-3/TRBV12-4	.	14
TGCGCCAGCAGCCAAGGAACGATTAGCGCTTCCTACGAGCAGTACTTC	CASSQGTISASYEQYF	.	TRBJ2-7	TRBV4-3	many	16
TGTGCCAGCAGCTCAGGAGGGACAGGGGCCGGGGAGCTGTTTTTT	CASSSGGTGAGELFF	TRBD1	TRBJ2-2	TRBV6-5	few	15
TGTGCCAGCAGTAACACGGGGCCCGACTATGGCTACACCTTC	CASSNTGPDYGYTF	.	TRBJ1-2	TRBV6-5	many	14
TGCGCCAGCAGCCGGATCAGGGAGGGGATCCAGTACTTC	CASSRIREGIQYF	TRBD2	TRBJ2-5	TRBV4-1	.	13
TGTGCCAGCAGCTTAACCAGCCCAGGGGGGCAGTCCTTC	CASSLTSPGGQSF	.	TRBJ2-1	TRBV7-9	once	13
TGTGCCAGCAGCTGGACAGCTGAAGCTTTCTTT	CASSWTAEAFF	.	TRBJ1-1	TRBV6-2/TRBV6-3	few	11
TGTGCCAGCAGTTTCGGCACAGATACGCAGTATTTT	CASSFGTDTQYF	.	TRBJ2-3	TRBV12-3/TRBV12-4	many	12
TGTGCCTGGGGGCTGTTGGGGGGGAGGCACGAGCAGTACTTC	CAWGLLGGRHEQYF	TRBD2	TRBJ2-7	TRBV30	.	14
TGTGCCAGCAACTTCGCTCGCGGGAGCTCCTACAATGAGCAGTTCTTC	CASNFARGSSYNEQFF	TRBD2	TRBJ2-1	TRBV11-2	.	16
TGTGCCAGCAGTGAACGTAGTGGGCGCACAGATACGCAGTATTTT	CASSERSGRTDTQYF	.	TRBJ2-3	TRBV6-1	few	15
TGTGCCAGCCGTAGCGGGAGCTACGAGCAGTACTTC	CASRSGSYEQYF	TRBD2	TRBJ2-7	TRBV6-5	.	12
TGTGCCAGCCCCAAGGGGGTCGTCTCCTACGAGCAGTACTTC	CASPKGVVSYEQYF	.	TRBJ2-7	TRBV21-1	once	14
TGTGCCATCAAAGGCGTTGATGGCTACGAGCAGTACTTC	CAIKGVDGYEQYF	.	TRBJ2-7	TRBV10-3	.	13
TGTGCCAGCAGCCCCGCAAGTGGTGAGCAGTTCTTC	CASSPASGEQFF	.	TRBJ2-1	TRBV12-3/TRBV12-4	.	12
TGCGCCAGCAGCCAAGATGCCCGGGGGGGAGGGACCCTCTATGGCTACACCTTC	CASSQDARGGGTLYGYTF	.	TRBJ1-2	TRBV4-1	.	18
TGTGCCACCAGCAGACATAGCGGGACCGGTGCTGAGCAGTTCTTC	CATSRHSGTGAEQFF	TRBD2	TRBJ2-1	TRBV15	.	15
TGTGCCAGCAGCTCGGGACTCAACGCGAACACCGGGGAGCTGTTTTTT	CASSSGLNANTGELFF	.	TRBJ2-2	TRBV7-8	.	16
TGTGCCAGCAACTCCTACCCAGGGGCTAGCAATCAGCCCCAGCATTTT	CASNSYPGASNQPQHF	.	TRBJ1-5	TRBV12-3/TRBV12-4	.	16
TGCGCCAGCAGCCCTTTAGCGGAGTCGGCCGGGGAGCTGTTTTTT	CASSPLAESAGELFF	.	TRBJ2-2	TRBV5-1	.	15
TGTGCCAACAGCTACATAGCGGGAGTGTCAGATACGCAGTATTTT	CANSYIAGVSDTQYF	TRBD2	TRBJ2-3	TRBV11-2	.	15
TGCGCCAGCAGCCAAGAACTAGCGGGTTACAATGAGCAGTTCTTC	CASSQELAGYNEQFF	TRBD2	TRBJ2-1	TRBV4-3	many	15
TGTGCCAGCAGCACTAGCGGGCAGCGAGATACGCAGTATTTT	CASSTSGQRDTQYF	TRBD2	TRBJ2-3	TRBV7-9	few	14
TGTGCCAGCAGCTGGGAAGGGAGGAACACTGAAGCTTTCTTT	CASSWEGRNTEAFF	.	TRBJ1-1	TRBV7-9	few	14
TGCAGCGCTTACAAAGCGGGAGGGAGTAAGACCCAGTACTTC	CSAYKAGGSKTQYF	TRBD2	TRBJ2-5	TRBV29-1	many	14
TGTGCCAGCAGTTGGGTACGCTCATCGGATGAGCAGTTCTTC	CASSWVRSSDEQFF	.	TRBJ2-1	TRBV6-2/TRBV6-3	many	14
TGCAGCGTCGGAGGGCTAGAGGGAGTGGGGGGAACAGATACGCAGTATTTT	CSVGGLEGVGGTDTQYF	.	TRBJ2-3	TRBV29-1	.	17
TGTGCCAGCAGCCCTGGACTAGCGGGTTATCGGACCGGGGAGCTGTTTTTT	CASSPGLAGYRTGELFF	TRBD2	TRBJ2-2	TRBV7-9	once	17
TGCGCCAGCAGCTTGGGGCCGAACACTGAAGCTTTCTTT	CASSLGPNTEAFF	.	TRBJ1-1	TRBV5-1	.	13
TGTGCCTGGAGTAAGGGATTCACCGGGGAGCTGTTGTTT	CAWSKGFTGELLF	.	TRBJ2-2	TRBV30	.	13
TGTGCCAGCAGGGCGGCCGGGACTAGCTGGGGGTGGGTACAAGAGACCCAGTACTTC	CASRAAGTSWGWVQETQYF	TRBD2	TRBJ2-5	TRBV7-8	.	19
TGTGCCAGCAGTTACTCGGGGGCAGGAGGAGAGACCCAGTACTTC	CASSYSGAGGETQYF	.	TRBJ2-5	TRBV6-5	.	15
TGTGCCTGCAGTACAGGGACGCGTGTAAACACCGAAGCTTTCTTT	CACSTGTRVNTEAFF	.	TRBJ1-1	TRBV5-5	.	15
TGTGCCAGCAGCCAGGGGAGCTCCTACGAGCAGTACTTC	CASSQGSSYEQYF	.	TRBJ2-7	TRBV11-2	many	13
TGTGTCAGCAGTTACGGGGCGCCTGGGCAGCCCCAGCATTTT	CVSSYGAPGQPQHF	.	TRBJ1-5	TRBV6-5	.	14
TGTGCCAGCAGAAACACAGTTCTAAGCACAGATACGCAGTATTTT	CASRNTVLSTDTQYF	.	TRBJ2-3	TRBV6-5	many	15
TGTGCCAGCAGTCCACTGGGGACTAGGTCCTACGAGCAGTACTTC	CASSPLGTRSYEQYF	TRBD2	TRBJ2-7	TRBV12-3/TRBV12-4	few	15
TGTGCCATCCGACCGGTGGCGAGGGACACCGGGGAGCTGTTTTTT	CAIRPVARDTGELFF	.	TRBJ2-2	TRBV6-2/TRBV6-3	.	15
TGTGTCAGCAGCCTTACTAGGACTGAGCAGTTCTTC	CVSSLTRTEQFF	.	TRBJ2-1	TRBV28	.	12
TGCGCCGGCAGCCAACAAATCGCACCGGACAGGGTCGCCTACGAGCAGTACTTC	CAGSQQIAPDRVAYEQYF	TRBD1	TRBJ2-7	TRBV4-1	once	18
TGCAGTACCGGGAGGAGGGATACCGGGGTGCTGTTTTTT	CSTGRRDTGVLFF	TRBD2	TRBJ2-2	TRBV29-1	.	13
TGTGCCAGCAGCTTAGCATATTCCGGGACAGCAGAGCAGTTCTTC	CASSLAYSGTAEQFF	TRBD1	TRBJ2-1	TRBV11-2	many	15
TGTGTCAGCAGTTCGGGGGGACTAGCGGGGAACAATGAGCAGTTCTTC	CVSSSGGLAGNNEQFF	TRBD2	TRBJ2-1	TRBV11-2	few	16
TGTGCCAGCAGCTTAACGAGGTCAGGAAGGGAGCAGTTCTTC	CASSLTRSGREQFF	.	TRBJ2-1	TRBV11-1	many	14
TGTGCCAGCAGTTACTCATTATTGGACAGGATGGTCTATGACTACACCTTC	CASSYSLLDRMVYDYTF	TRBD1	TRBJ1-2	TRBV6-6	.	17